This TCR beta chain is from a study of preoperative IRX-2 immunotherapy in early breast cancer. Treatment of the sample: preoperative locoregional IRX-2 cytokine immunotherapy. Preoperative locoregional IRX-2 cytokine immunotherapy was tested in the phase Ib source study. Only in-frame clones appear in the TCRdb table, and some are missing; sequencing was by immunoSEQ multiplex PCR. Here the sample spans approximately 26,000 clones, about four fifths being singletons. The V gene end was trimmed by 3 bases and the J gene end by 6 bases; junction bases not matched to a gene: 10. Per the germline V gene, CDR1 is SGHNT and CDR2 is YENEEA. The CDR3 is 16 amino acids.

The receptor was derived from a human donor with breast cancer. Here the sequenced sample was lymph node tissue, taken before IRX-2 immunotherapy. This rearrangement joins TRBV11-3 to TRBJ2-1, with 8 bases aligning to TRBD2. The CDR3 is CASSFSARGGFNEQFF. CDR3 in DNA: TGTGCCAGCAGCTTTAGCGCCCGGGGGGGATTCAATGAGCAGTTCTTC.